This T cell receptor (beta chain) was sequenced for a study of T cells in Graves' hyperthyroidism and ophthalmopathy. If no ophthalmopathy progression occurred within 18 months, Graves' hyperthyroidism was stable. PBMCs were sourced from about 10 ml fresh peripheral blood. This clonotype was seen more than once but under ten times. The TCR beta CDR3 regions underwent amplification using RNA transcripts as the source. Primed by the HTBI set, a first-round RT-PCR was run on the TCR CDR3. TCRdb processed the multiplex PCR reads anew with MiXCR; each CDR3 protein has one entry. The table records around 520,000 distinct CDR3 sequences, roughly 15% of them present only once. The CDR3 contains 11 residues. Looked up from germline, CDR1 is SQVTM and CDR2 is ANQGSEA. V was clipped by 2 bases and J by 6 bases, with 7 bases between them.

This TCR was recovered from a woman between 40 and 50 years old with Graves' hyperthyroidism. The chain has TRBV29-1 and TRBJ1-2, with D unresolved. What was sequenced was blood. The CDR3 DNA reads TGCAGCGTTGAACAGTCGGATGGCTACACCTTC. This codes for CSVEQSDGYTF. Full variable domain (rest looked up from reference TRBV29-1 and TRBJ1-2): SAVISQKPSRDICQRGTSLTIQCQVDSQVTMMFWYRQQPGQSLTLIATANQGSEATYESGFVIDKFPISRPNLTFSTLTVSNMSPEDSSIYLCSVEQSDGYTFGSGTRLTVV.